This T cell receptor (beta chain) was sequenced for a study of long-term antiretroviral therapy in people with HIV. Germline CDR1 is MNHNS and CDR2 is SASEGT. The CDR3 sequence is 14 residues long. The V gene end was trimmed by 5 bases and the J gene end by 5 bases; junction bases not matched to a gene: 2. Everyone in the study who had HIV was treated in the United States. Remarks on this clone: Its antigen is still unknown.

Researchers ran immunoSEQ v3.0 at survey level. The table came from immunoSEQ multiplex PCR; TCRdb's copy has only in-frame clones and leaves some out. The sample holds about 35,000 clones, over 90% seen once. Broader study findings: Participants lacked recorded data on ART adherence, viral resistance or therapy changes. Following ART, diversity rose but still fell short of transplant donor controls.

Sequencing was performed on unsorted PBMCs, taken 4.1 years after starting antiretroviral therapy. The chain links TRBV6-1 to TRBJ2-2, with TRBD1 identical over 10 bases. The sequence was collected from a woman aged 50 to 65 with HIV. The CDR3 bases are TGTGCCAGCAGTCGGACAGGGGGAACCGGGGAGCTGTTTTTT. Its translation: CASSRTGGTGELFF.